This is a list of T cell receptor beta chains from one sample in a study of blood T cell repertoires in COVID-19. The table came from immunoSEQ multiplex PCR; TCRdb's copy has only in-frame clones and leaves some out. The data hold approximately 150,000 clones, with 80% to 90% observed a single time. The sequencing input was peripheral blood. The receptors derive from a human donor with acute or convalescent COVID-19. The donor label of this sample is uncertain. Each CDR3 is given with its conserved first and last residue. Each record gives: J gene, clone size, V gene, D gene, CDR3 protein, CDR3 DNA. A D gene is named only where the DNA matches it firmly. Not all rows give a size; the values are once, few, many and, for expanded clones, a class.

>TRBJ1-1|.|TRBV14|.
CASSHTGSPEAFF
TGTGCCAGCAGCCATACAGGGAGTCCTGAAGCTTTCTTT
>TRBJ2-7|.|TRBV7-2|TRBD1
CASMRQGADYEQYF
TGTGCCAGCATGAGACAGGGGGCGGACTACGAGCAGTACTTC
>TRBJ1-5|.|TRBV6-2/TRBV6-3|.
CASSYVEWQPQHF
TGTGCCAGCAGTTACGTCGAGTGGCAGCCCCAGCATTTT
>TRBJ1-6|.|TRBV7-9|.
CASSLTQGRNSPLHF
TGTGCCAGCAGCTTAACTCAGGGGCGAAATTCACCCCTCCACTTT
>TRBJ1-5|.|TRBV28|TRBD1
CASVSGQGRRQPQHF
TGTGCCAGCGTATCCGGACAGGGGAGGAGACAGCCCCAGCATTTT
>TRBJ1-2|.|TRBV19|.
CASTRSQGAYYGYTF
TGTGCCAGTACCCGGAGCCAAGGGGCCTACTATGGCTACACCTTC
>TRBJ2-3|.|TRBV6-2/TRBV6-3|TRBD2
CASSSGVAGVGDTQYF
TGTGCCAGCAGTTCCGGGGTAGCGGGAGTGGGAGATACGCAGTATTTT
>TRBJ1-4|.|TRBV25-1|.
CASGWTATNEKLFF
TGTGCCAGCGGTTGGACAGCAACTAATGAAAAACTGTTTTTT
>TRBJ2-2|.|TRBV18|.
CASSPFGGLGTGELFF
TGTGCCAGCTCACCCTTTGGCGGGCTCGGTACCGGGGAGCTGTTTTTT
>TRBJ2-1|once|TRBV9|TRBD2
CASSKMVGLAGVNEQFF
TGTGCCAGCAGCAAGATGGTAGGGCTAGCGGGAGTCAATGAGCAGTTCTTC
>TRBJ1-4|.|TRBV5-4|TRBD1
CASSLETQGATNEKLFF
TGTGCCAGCAGCTTGGAGACACAGGGGGCAACTAATGAAAAACTGTTTTTT
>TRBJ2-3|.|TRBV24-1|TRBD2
CATSDPTPSGGTDTQYF
TGTGCCACCAGTGACCCGACCCCCAGCGGGGGCACAGATACGCAGTATTTT
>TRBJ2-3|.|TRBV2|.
CASWGDADTQYF
TGTGCCAGCTGGGGCGATGCAGATACGCAGTATTTT
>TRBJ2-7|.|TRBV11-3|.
CASSPRGGPYEQYF
TGTGCCAGCAGTCCGAGGGGGGGCCCCTACGAGCAGTACTTC
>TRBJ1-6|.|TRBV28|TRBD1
CASSTLGQGYSPLHF
TGTGCCAGCAGTACCCTGGGACAGGGGTATTCACCCCTCCACTTT
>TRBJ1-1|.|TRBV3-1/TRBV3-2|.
CASSPGTTNTEAFF
TGTGCCAGCAGCCCTGGGACAACGAACACTGAAGCTTTCTTT
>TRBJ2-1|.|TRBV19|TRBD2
CASTMRGSSYNEQFF
TGTGCCAGTACCATGCGGGGGAGCTCCTACAATGAGCAGTTCTTC
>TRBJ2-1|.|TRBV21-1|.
CASSKEIGDKAHNEQFF
TGTGCCAGCAGCAAAGAAATTGGGGACAAGGCTCACAATGAGCAGTTCTTC
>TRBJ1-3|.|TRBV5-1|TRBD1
CASSLWGQGPNTIYF
TGCGCCAGCAGCTTGTGGGGACAGGGGCCAAACACCATATATTTT
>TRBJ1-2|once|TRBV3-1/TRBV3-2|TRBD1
CASSQRTGFNYGYTF
TGTGCCAGCAGCCAAAGGACAGGGTTCAACTATGGCTACACCTTC
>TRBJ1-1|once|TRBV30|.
CAWTDRHTEAFF
TGTGCCTGGACCGACAGGCACACTGAAGCTTTCTTT
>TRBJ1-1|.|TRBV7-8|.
CASSLVRGLNTEAFF
TGTGCCAGCAGCTTAGTTCGGGGACTAAACACTGAAGCTTTCTTT
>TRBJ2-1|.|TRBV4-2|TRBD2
CASSQASGGPDEQFF
TGTGCCAGCAGCCAAGCCTCGGGAGGGCCAGATGAGCAGTTCTTC
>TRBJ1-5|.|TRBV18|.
CVSSPGASDQPQHF
TGTGTCAGCTCACCGGGGGCGAGCGATCAGCCCCAGCATTTT